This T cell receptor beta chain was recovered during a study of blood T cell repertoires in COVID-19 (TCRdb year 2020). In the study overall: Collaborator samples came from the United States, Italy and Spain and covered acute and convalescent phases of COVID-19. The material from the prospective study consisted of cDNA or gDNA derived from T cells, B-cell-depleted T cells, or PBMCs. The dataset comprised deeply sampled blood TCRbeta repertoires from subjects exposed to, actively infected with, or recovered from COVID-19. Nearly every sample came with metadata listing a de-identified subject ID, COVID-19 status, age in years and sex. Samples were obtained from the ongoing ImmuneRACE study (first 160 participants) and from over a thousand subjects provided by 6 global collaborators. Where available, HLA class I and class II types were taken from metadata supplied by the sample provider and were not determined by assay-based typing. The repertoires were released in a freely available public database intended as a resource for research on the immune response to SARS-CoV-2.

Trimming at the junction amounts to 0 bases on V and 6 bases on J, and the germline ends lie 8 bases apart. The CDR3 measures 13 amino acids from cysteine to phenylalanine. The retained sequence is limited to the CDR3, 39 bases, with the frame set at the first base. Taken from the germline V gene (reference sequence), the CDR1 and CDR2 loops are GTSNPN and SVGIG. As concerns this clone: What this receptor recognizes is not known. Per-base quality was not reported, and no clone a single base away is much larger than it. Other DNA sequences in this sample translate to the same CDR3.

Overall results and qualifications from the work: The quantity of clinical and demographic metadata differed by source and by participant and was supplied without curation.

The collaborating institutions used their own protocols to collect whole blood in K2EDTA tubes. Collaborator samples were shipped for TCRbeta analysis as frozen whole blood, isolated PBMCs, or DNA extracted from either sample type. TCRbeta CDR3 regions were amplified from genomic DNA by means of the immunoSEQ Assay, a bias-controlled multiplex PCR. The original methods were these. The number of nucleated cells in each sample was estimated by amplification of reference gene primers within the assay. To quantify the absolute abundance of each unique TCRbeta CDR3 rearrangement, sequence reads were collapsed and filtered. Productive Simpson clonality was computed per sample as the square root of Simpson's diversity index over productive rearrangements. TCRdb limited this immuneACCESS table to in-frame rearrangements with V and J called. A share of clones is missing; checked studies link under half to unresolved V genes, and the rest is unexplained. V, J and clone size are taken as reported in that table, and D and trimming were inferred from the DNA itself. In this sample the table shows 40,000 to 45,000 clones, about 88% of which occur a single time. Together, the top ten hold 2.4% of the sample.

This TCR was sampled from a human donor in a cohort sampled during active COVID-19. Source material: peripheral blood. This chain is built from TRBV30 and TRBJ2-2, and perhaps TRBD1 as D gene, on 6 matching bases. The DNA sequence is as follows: TGTGCCTGGAGTGTTCAGGGGTCCGGGGAGCTGTTTTTT. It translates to CAWSVQGSGELFF.